The next 5 T cell receptor beta chains were all read from a single sample in a study of identical twins. TCRdb independently ran MiXCR on the 5' RACE reads; one entry per CDR3 protein. The table has 1.5 million to 2 million distinct CDR3 sequences, roughly 35% seen once. Material: cord blood. The source is a newborn girl in good health.

This chain connects TRBV10-3 to TRBJ2-2; D may be TRBD1 or TRBD2 (5 bases each). This CDR3 is built from 20 residues. With 6 bases removed from V and 6 bases from J, the gap between germline ends came to 32 bases. Per germline, CDR1 ENHRY and CDR2 SYGVKD. The CDR3, as DNA: TGTGCCATCAGGGACCGGGACGTAACGGCGGTTCAGGGTATTGCCGGGGAGCTGTTTTTT. It yields the protein CAIRDRDVTAVQGIAGELFF.

Concerning this clonotype: The junction departs from the called germline gene at one end, perhaps through a read error. V and J are TRBV28 and TRBJ1-1, with D tentatively TRBD1 (6 bases). The V gene's germline CDR1 is MDHEN and CDR2 SYDVKM. This CDR3 spans 14 amino acids. The DNA for the CDR3 is TGTGCCAGCAGCTCCGGGACATTGAACGCTGAAGCTTTCTTT. Translating it yields CASSSGTLNAEAFF.

The chain employs TRBV7-9 and TRBJ2-1; 10 positions match TRBD2. Germline V lookup: CDR1 SEHNR, CDR2 FQNEAQ (reference sequence). This CDR3 is built from 19 residues. The V and J ends lost 5 bases and 5 bases, in that order; junction bases with no gene match: 18. The CDR3 nucleotides read TGTGCCAGCAGCCCTAGGGTCCTCCTAACTAGCGGGACCCACAATGAGCAGTTCTTC. This translates into CASSPRVLLTSGTHNEQFF.

The chain employs TRBV6-7 and TRBJ1-5, with D possibly being TRBD1 (6 bases). TRBV6-7 is an ORF, and what it does is uncertain. V was clipped by 6 bases and J by 1 base, with 13 bases between them. CDR3 length equals 15 residues. The CDR3, as DNA: TGTGCCAGCAGAACGCCGACAGGAAGCAATCAGCCCCAGCATTTT. Translation gives CASRTPTGSNQPQHF.

CDR3 in amino acids: CASSGRLAGSYNEQFF. The CDR3 DNA reads TGTGCCAGCAGTGGACGACTAGCGGGTTCCTACAATGAGCAGTTCTTC. V gene TRBV2 combines with J gene TRBJ2-1; 10 bases are shared with TRBD2. The V and J ends lost 4 bases and 1 base, in that order; junction bases with no gene match: 4. The germline CDR1 and CDR2 sequences are SNHLY and FYNNEI. This CDR3 is built from 16 residues.